This T cell receptor (beta chain) emerged from a study of OX40 agonist ivuxolimab in advanced cancers. In regard to this clone: Antigen: not known.

General study results and limits: Some of the lowest clonal expansion was seen in partial responders at 0.1-3.0 mg/kg.

Germline-derived CDR1 and CDR2 are MRHNA and SNTAGT. The CDR3 runs 14 residues. The ends were cut back, 4 bases at V and 0 bases at J, with 8 bases in the middle. Measured with immunoSEQ multiplex PCR; TCRdb has only the in-frame clones, and not every one. The table lists about 50,000 clones, over 90% of them singletons. This chain uses TRBV6-4 with TRBJ2-3; no definite D call. This clonotype was obtained from an adult with an advanced solid tumor such as melanoma, head and neck, liver or kidney cancer. Sequencing was performed on CD4+ or CD8+ T cells sorted from blood, taken in a trial of the OX40 agonist ivuxolimab. CDR3 coding DNA: TGTGCCAGCAGTGCGGTACCTAGCACAGATACGCAGTATTTT. Protein product: CASSAVPSTDTQYF.